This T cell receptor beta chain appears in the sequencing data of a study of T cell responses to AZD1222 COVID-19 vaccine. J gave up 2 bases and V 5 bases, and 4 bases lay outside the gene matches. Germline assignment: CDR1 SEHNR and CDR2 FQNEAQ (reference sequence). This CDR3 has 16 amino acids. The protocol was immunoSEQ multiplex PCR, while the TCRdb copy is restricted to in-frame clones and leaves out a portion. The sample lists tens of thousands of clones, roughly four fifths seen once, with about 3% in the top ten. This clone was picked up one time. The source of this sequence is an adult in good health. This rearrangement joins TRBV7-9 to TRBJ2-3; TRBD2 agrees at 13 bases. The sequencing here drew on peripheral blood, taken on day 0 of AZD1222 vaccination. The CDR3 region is CASSEGTSGDTDTQYF. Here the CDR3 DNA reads TGTGCCAGCAGCGAGGGGACTAGCGGGGACACAGATACGCAGTATTTT. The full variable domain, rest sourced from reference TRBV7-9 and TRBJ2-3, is DTGVSQNPRHKITKRGQNVTFRCDPISEHNRLYWYRQTLGQGPEFLTYFQNEAQLEKSRLLSDRFSAERPKGSFSTLEIQRTEQGDSAMYLCASSEGTSGDTDTQYFGPGTRLTVL.